This T cell receptor (beta chain) was sequenced for a study of control samples from healthy donors and cancer patients. Clones were sequenced by immunoSEQ multiplex PCR, and TCRdb holds only the in-frame ones, with some missing. The sample records around 30,000 clones, roughly 92% being singletons. This CDR3 contains 11 residues. Germline CDR1 is KGHDR and CDR2 is SFDVKD. Trimming took 6 bases from V and 8 from J, leaving 9 bases between them. The sequence derives from a man in his forties with colorectal cancer. The sequencing sample was made of PBMCs. The rearrangement uses TRBV24-1 and TRBJ2-5; D gene unclear. CDR3 nucleotide sequence: TGTGCCACCAGTAATGCGAGAACCCAGTACTTC. Translating gives CATSNARTQYF.